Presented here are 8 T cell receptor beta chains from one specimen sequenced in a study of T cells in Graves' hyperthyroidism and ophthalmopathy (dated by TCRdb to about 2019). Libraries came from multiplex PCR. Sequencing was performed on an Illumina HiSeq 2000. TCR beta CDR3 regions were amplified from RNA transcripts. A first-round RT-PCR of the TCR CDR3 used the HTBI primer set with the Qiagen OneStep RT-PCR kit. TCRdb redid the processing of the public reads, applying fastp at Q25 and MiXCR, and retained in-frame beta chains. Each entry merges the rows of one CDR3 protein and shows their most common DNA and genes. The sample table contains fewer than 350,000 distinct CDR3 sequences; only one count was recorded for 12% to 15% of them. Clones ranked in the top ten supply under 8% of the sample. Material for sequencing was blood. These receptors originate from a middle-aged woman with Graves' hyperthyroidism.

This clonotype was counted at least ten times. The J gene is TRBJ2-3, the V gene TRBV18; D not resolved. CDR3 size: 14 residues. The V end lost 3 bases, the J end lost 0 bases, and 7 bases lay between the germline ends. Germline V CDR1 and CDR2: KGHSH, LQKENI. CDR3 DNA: TGTGCCAGCTCACCCGTCGACAGCACAGATACGCAGTATTTT. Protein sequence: CASSPVDSTDTQYF.

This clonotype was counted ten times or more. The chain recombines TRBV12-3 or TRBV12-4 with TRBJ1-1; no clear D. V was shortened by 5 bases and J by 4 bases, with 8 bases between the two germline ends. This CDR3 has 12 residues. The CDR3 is CASSISATEAFF. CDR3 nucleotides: TGTGCCAGCAGTATTTCAGCCACTGAAGCTTTCTTT.

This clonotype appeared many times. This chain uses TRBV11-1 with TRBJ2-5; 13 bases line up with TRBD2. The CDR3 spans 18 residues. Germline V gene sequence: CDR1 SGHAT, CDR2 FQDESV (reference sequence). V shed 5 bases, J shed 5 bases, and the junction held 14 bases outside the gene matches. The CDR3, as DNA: TGTGCCAGCAGCCTAACTAGCGGGAGGGCCGGTAAAGGGGAGACCCAGTACTTC. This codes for CASSLTSGRAGKGETQYF. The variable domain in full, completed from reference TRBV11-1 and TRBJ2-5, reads EAEVAQSPRYKITEKSQAVAFWCDPISGHATLYWYRQILGQGPELLVQFQDESVVDDSQLPKDRFSAERLKGVDSTLKIQPAELGDSAMYLCASSLTSGRAGKGETQYFGPGTRLLVL.

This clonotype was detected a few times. CDR3 in amino acids: CASSHVGRGTNEQFF. CDR3 DNA: TGTGCCAGCAGCCACGTAGGACGGGGAACCAATGAGCAGTTCTTC. This chain uses TRBV7-9 with TRBJ2-1; D possibly corresponds to TRBD2 (5 bases). Germline loops: CDR1 SEHNR, CDR2 FQNEAQ (reference sequence). CDR3 length: 15 residues. Trimming pared 5 bases from V and 6 bases from J, leaving 17 bases between.

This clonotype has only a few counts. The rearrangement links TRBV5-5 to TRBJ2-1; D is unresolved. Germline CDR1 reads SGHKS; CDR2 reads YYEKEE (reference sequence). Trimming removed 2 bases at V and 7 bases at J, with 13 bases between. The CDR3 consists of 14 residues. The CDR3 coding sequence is TGTGCCAGCAGCTTTAACGTCCTGGGAAATGAGCAGTTCTTC. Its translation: CASSFNVLGNEQFF.

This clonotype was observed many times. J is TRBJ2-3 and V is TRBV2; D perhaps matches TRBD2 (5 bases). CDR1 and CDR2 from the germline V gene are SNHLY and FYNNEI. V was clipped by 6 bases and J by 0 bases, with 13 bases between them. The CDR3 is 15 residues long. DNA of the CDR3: TGTGCCAGCAGGAGAAGTAGCGCGAGCACAGATACGCAGTATTTT. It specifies CASRRSSASTDTQYF.

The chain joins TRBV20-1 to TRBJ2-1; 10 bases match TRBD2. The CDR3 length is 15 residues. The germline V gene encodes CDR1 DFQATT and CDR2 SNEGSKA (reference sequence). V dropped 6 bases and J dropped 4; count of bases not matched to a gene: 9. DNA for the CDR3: TGCAGTGCCTCGTCAGCGGGAGGGAGGTACAATGAGCAGTTCTTC. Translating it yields CSASSAGGRYNEQFF.

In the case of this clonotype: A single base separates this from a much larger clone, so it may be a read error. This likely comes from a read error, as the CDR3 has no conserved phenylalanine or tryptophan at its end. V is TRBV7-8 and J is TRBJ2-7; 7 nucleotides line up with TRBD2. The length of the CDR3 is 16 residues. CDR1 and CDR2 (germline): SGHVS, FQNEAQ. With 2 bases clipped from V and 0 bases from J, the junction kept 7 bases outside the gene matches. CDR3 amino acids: CASSLTRGGPSYEQYS. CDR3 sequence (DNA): TGTGCCAGCAGCTTAACAAGGGGAGGGCCCTCCTACGAGCAGTACTCC.